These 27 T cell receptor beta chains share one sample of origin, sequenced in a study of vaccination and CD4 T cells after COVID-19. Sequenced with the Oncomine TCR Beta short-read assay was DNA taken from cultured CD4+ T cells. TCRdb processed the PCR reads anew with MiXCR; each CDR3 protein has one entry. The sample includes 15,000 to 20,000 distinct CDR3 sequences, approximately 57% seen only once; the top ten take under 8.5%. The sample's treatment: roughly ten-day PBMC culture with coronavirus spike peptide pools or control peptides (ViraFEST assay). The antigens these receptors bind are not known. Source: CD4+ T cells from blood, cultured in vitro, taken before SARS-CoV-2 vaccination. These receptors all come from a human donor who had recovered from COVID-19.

CDR3 sequence: CASSGTANYNSPLHF. Written as DNA, the CDR3 is TGTGCCAGCTCCGGGACGGCGAATTATAATTCACCCCTCCACTTT. This chain links TRBV18 with TRBJ1-6, with D possibly TRBD1 on 5 matching bases. Trimming stripped 6 bases from V and 4 bases from J, with 13 bases between. From germline, CDR1 is KGHSH and CDR2 LQKENI. This CDR3 spans 15 amino acids.

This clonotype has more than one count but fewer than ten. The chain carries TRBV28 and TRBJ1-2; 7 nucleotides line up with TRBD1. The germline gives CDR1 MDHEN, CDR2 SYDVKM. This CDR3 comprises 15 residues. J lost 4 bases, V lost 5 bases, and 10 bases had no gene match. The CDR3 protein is CASSRRGGTVYGYTF. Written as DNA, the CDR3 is TGTGCCAGCAGTCGAAGAGGCGGGACAGTCTATGGCTACACCTTC.

The CDR3 here is CSARPSLAGLKNIQYF. The CDR3 DNA sequence: TGCAGTGCTAGACCCTCACTAGCGGGACTCAAAAACATTCAGTACTTC. The chain uses TRBV20-1 and TRBJ2-4, with 10 bases identical to TRBD2. The CDR3 has 16 amino acids. Germline V gene data show CDR1 as DFQATT and CDR2 as SNEGSKA (reference sequence). With 2 bases clipped from V and 3 bases from J, the junction kept 7 bases outside the gene matches.

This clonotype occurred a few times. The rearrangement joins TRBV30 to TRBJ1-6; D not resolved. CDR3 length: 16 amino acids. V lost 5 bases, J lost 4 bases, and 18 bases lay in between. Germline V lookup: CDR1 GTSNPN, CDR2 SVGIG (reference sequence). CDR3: CAWRRWGLRYNSPLHF. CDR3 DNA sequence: TGTGCCTGGCGCCGGTGGGGTCTCAGGTATAATTCACCCCTCCACTTT. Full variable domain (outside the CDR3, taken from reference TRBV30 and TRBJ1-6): SQTIHQWPATLVQPVGSPLSLECTVEGTSNPNLYWYRQAAGRGLQLLFYSVGIGQISSEVPQNLSASRPQDRQFILSSKKLLLSDSGFYLCAWRRWGLRYNSPLHFGNGTRLTVT.

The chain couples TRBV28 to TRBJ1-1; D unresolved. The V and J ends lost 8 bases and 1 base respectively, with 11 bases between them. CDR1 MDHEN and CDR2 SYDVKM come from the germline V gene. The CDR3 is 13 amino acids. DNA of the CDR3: TGTGCCAGCCGTCCAGGTGGGAACACTGAAGCTTTCTTT. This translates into CASRPGGNTEAFF.

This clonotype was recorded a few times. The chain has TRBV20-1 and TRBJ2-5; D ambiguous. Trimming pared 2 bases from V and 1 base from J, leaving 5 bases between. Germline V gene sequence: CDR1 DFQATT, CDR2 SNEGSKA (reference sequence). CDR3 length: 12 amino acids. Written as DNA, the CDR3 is TGCAGTGCTAGAAACATCCAAGAGACCCAGTACTTC. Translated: CSARNIQETQYF.

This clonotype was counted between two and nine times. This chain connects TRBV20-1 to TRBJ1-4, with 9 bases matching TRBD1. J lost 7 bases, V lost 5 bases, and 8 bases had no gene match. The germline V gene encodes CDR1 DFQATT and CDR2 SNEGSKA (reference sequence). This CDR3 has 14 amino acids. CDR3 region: CSAGQGTGREKLFF. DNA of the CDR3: TGCAGTGCTGGCCAAGGGACAGGGCGTGAAAAACTGTTTTTT.

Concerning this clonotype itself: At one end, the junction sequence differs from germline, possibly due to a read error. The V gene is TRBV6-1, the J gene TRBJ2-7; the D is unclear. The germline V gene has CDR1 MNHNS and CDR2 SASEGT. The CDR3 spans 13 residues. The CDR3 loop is CASSAGPGRVQCF. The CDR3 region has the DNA TGTGCCAGCAGTGCCGGTCCGGGTCGGGTGCAGTGCTTC.

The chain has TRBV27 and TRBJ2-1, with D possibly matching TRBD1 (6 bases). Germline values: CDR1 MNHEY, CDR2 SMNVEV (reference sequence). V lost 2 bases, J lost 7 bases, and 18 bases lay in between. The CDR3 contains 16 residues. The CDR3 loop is CASSLHSGVAWNEQFF. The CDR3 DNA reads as TGTGCCAGCAGTTTACACTCAGGGGTAGCTTGGAATGAGCAGTTCTTC.

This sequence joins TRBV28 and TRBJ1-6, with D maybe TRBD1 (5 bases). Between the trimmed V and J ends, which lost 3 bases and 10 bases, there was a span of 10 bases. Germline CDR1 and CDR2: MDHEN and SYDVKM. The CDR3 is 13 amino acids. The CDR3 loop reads CASSFRRDSPLHF. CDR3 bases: TGTGCCAGCAGTTTTAGGAGGGACTCACCCCTCCACTTT.

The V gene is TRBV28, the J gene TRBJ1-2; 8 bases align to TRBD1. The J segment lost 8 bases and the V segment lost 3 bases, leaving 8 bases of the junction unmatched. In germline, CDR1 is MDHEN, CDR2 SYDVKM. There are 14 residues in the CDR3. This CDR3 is CASSLAQGAGGYTF. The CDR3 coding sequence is TGTGCCAGCAGTTTGGCCCAGGGGGCGGGCGGCTACACCTTC.

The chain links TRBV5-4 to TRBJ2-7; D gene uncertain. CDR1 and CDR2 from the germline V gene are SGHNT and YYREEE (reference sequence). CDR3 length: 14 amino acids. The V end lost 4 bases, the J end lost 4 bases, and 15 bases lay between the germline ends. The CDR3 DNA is TGTGCCAGCAGCGTGGACCCTTCCTCATACGAGCAGTACTTC. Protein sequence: CASSVDPSSYEQYF.

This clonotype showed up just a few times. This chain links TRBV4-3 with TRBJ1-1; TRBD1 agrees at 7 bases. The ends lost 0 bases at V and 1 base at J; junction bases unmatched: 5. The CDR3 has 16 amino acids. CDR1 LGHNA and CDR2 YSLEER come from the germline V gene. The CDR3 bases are TGCGCCAGCAGCCAAGATTGGGCAGGGGGGAACACTGAAGCTTTCTTT. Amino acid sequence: CASSQDWAGGNTEAFF.

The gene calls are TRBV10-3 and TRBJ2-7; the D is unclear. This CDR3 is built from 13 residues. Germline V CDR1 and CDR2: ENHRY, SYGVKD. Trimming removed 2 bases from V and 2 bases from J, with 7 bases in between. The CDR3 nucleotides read TGTGCCATCAGTGAGCCTCAGACCTACGAGCAGTACTTC. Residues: CAISEPQTYEQYF.

The CDR3 coding sequence is TGTGCCAGCAGTTTACTCGGAGACAGAGGGGGAGAGACCCAGTACTTC. This translates into CASSLLGDRGGETQYF. The chain couples TRBV6-5 to TRBJ2-5, with D possibly matching TRBD1 (6 bases). The CDR3 consists of 16 residues. The germline V and J ends were trimmed by 4 bases and 4 bases, with 19 bases remaining between them. Germline CDR1 MNHEY, CDR2 SVGAGI.

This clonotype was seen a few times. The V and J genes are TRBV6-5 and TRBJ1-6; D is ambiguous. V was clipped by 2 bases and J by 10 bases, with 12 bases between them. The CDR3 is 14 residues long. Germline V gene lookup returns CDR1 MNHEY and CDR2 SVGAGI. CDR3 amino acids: CASSYLGNESPLHF. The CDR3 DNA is TGTGCCAGCAGTTACCTGGGAAACGAATCACCCCTCCACTTT.

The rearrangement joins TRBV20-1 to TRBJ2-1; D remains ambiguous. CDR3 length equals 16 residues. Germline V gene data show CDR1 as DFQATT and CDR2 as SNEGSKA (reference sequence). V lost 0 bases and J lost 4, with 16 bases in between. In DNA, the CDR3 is TGCAGTGCTAGAGATCCCGGACCGCTGGGATACAATGAGCAGTTCTTC. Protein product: CSARDPGPLGYNEQFF.

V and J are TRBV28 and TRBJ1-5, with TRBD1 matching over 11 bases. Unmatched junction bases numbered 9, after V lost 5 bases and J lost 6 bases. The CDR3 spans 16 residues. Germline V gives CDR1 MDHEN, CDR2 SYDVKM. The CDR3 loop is CASSGRTGGSRQPQHF. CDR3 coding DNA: TGTGCCAGCAGTGGAAGGACAGGGGGCTCGCGTCAGCCCCAGCATTTT. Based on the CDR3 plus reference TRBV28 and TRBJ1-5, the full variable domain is DVKVTQSSRYLVKRTGEKVFLECVQDMDHENMFWYRQDPGLGLRLIYFSYDVKMKEKGDIPEGYSVSREKKERFSLILESASTNQTSMYLCASSGRTGGSRQPQHFGDGTRLSIL.

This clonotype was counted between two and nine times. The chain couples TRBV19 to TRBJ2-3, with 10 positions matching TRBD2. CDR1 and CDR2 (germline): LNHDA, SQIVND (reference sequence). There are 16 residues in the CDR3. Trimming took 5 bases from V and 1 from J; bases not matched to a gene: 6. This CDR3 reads CASSPLAGEGTDTQYF. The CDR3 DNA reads TGTGCCAGTAGTCCTCTAGCGGGAGAGGGCACAGATACGCAGTATTTT.

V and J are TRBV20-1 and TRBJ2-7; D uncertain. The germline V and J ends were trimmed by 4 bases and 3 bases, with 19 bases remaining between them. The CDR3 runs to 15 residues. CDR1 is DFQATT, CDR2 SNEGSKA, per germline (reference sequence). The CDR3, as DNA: TGCAGTGCTATAACCTGGGCCTCAGACGACTACGAGCAGTACTTC. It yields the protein CSAITWASDDYEQYF.

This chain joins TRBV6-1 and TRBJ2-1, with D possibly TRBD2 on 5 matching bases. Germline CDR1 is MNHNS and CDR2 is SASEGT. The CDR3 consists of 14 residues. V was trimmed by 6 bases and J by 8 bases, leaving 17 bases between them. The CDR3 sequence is CASRGYRAEDEQFF. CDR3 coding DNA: TGTGCCAGCAGGGGCTATAGGGCGGAGGATGAGCAGTTCTTC.

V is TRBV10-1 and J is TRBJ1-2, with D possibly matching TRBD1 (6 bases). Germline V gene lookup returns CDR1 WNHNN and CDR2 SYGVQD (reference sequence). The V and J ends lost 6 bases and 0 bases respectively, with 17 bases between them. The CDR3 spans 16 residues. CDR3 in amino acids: CASRRPGTPTNYGYTF. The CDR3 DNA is TGCGCCAGCAGGCGACCCGGGACACCCACTAACTATGGCTACACCTTC.

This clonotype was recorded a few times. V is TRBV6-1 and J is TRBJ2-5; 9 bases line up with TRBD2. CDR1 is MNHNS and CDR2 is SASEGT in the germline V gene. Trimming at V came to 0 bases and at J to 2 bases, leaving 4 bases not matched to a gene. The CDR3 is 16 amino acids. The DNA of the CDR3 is TGTGCCAGCAGTGAAGCGCCTAGCGGGGTACAAGAGACCCAGTACTTC. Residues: CASSEAPSGVQETQYF.

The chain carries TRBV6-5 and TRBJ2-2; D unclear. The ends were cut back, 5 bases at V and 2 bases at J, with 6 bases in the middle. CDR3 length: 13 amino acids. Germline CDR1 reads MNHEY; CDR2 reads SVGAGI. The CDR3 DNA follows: TGTGCCAGCAGTACTCGCAACACCGGGGAGCTGTTTTTT. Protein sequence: CASSTRNTGELFF.

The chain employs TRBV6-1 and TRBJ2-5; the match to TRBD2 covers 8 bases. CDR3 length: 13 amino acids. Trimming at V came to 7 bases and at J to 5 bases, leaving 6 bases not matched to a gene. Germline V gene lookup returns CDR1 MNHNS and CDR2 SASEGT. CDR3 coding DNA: TGTGCCAGCATTAGGACTAGCTTGGAGACCCAGTACTTC. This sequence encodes CASIRTSLETQYF.

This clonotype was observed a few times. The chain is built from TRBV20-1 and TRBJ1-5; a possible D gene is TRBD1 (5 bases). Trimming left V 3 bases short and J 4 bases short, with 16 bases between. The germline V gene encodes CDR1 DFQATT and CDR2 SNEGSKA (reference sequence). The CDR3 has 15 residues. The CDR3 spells CSARGGRPPNQPQHF. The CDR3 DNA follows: TGCAGTGCTAGGGGGGGTCGGCCCCCAAATCAGCCCCAGCATTTT.

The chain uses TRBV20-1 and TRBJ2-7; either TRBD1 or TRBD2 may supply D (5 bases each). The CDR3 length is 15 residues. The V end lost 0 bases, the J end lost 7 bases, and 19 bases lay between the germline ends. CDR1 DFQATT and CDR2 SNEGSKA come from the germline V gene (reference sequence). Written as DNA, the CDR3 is TGCAGTGCTAGAGATATTAGCCAGGGTCGAGGGGAGCAGTACTTC. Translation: CSARDISQGRGEQYF.